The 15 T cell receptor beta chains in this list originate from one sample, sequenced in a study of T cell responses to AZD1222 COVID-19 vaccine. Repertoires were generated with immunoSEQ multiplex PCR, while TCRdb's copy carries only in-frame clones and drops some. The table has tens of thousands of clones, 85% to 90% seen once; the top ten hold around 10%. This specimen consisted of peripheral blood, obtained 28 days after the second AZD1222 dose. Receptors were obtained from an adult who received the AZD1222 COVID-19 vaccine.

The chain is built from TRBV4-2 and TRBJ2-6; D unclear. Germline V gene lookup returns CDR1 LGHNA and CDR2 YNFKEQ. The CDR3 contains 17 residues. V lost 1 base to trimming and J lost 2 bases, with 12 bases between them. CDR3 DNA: TGTGCCAGCAGCCAAGGCCACGGAGTCGCTGGGGCCAACGTCCTGACTTTC. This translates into CASSQGHGVAGANVLTF.

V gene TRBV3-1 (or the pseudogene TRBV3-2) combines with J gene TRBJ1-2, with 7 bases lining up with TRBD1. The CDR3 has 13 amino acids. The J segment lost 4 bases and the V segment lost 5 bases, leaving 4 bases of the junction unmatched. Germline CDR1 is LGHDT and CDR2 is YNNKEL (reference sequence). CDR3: CASSVRQGYGYTF. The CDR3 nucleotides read TGTGCCAGCAGCGTAAGACAGGGCTATGGCTACACCTTC.

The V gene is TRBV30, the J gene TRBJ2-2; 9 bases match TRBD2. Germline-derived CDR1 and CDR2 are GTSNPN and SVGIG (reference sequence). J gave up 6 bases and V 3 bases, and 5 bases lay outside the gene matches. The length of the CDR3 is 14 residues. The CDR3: CAWRRGGFPGELFF. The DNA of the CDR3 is TGTGCCTGGAGGCGGGGGGGTTTCCCCGGGGAGCTGTTTTTT.

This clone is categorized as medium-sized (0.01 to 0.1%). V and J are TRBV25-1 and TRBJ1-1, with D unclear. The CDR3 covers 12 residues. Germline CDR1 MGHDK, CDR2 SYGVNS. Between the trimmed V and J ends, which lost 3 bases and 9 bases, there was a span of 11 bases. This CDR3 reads CASSEQEFQAFF. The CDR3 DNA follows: TGTGCCAGCAGTGAGCAGGAATTTCAAGCTTTCTTT.

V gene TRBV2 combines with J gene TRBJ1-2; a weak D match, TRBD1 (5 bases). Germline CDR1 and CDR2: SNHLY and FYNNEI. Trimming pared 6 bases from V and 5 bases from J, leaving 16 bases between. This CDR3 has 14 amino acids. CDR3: CASRLGVDGYGYTF. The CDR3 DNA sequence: TGTGCCAGCAGACTGGGGGTTGACGGTTATGGCTACACCTTC.

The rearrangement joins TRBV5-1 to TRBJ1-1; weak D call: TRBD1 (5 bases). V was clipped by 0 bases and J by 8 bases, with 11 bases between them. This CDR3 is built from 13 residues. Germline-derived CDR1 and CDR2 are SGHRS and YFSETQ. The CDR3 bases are TGCGCCAGCAGCTTGGCGGCAGGGTTGGAAGCTTTCTTT. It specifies CASSLAAGLEAFF.

This CDR3 is CASSFDRGGGNQPQHF. Here the CDR3 DNA reads TGTGCCAGCAGTTTCGACAGGGGTGGAGGCAATCAGCCCCAGCATTTT. The rearrangement joins TRBV28 to TRBJ1-5, with TRBD1 identical over 8 bases. Trimming removed 3 bases from V and 2 bases from J; junction bases left unmatched: 6. The CDR3 has 16 amino acids. Looked up from germline, CDR1 is MDHEN and CDR2 is SYDVKM.

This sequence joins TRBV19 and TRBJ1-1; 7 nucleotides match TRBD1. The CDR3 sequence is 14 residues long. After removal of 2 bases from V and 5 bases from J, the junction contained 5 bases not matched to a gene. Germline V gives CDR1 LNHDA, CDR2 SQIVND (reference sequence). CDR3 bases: TGTGCCAGTAGTATACGAGGGGGCGGGACTGAAGCTTTCTTT. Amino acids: CASSIRGGGTEAFF.

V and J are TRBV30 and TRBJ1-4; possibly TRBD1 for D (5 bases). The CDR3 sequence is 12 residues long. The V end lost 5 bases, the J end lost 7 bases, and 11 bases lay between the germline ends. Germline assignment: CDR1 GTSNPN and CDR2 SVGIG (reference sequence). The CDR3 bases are TGTGCCTGGGCCCCGGGGGGTGAAAAACTGTTTTTT. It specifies CAWAPGGEKLFF.

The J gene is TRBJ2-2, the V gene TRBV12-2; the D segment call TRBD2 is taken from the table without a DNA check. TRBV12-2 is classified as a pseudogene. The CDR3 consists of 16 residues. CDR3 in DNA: TGTGCAAGTCGCTTAGCCCTAGCGGGGGACACCGGGGAGCTGTTTTTT. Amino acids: CASRLALAGDTGELFF.

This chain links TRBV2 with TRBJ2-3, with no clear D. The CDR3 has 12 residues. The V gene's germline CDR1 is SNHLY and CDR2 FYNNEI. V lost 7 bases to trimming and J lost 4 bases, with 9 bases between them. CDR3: CASKTVPDTQYF. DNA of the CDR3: TGTGCCAGCAAGACGGTACCAGATACGCAGTATTTT.

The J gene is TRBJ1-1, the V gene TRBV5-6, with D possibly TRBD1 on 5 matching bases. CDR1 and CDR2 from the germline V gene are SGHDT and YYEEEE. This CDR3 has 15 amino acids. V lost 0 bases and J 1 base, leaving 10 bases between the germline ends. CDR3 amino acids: CASSLARQTNTEAFF. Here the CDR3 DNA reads TGTGCCAGCAGCTTGGCCCGACAGACGAACACTGAAGCTTTCTTT. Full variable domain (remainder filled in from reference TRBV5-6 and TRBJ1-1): DAGVTQSPTHLIKTRGQQVTLRCSPKSGHDTVSWYQQALGQGPQFIFQYYEEEERQRGNFPDRFSGHQFPNYSSELNVNALLLGDSALYLCASSLARQTNTEAFFGQGTRLTVV.

The CDR3 DNA reads as TGTGCCAGCTCAACCGGACTAGCGCGACAAGAGACCCAGTACTTC. Protein: CASSTGLARQETQYF. The chain employs TRBV18 and TRBJ2-5; TRBD2 matches 9 bases. From germline, CDR1 is KGHSH and CDR2 LQKENI. The CDR3 has 15 amino acids. Unmatched junction bases numbered 6, after V lost 5 bases and J lost 2 bases.

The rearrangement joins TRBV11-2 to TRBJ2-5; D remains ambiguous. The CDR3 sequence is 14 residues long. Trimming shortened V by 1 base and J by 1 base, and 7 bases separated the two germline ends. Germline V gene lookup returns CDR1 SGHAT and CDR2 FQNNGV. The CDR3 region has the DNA TGTGCCAGCAGCTTAGGTCCAGCCCAAGAGACCCAGTACTTC. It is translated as CASSLGPAQETQYF.

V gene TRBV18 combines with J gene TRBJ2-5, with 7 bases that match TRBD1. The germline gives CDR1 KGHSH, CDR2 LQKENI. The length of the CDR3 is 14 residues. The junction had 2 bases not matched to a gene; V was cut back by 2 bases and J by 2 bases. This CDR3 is CASSPRTGQETQYF. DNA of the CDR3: TGTGCCAGCTCACCAAGGACAGGTCAAGAGACCCAGTACTTC.